A selection of T cell receptor beta chains follows, all from one sample in a study of shared clonotypes between healthy human individuals. TCRdb's table, derived via immunoSEQ multiplex PCR, lists solely in-frame clones and lacks some. The table includes hundreds of thousands of clones, roughly 70% detected once. The specimen sequenced was memory CD4+ T cells sorted from blood. The receptors come from a woman aged 30 to 39 in good health. The CDR3 runs from the conserved cysteine through the conserved F or W. Fields, in order: D gene, J gene, clone size, CDR3 length, V gene, CDR3 DNA, CDR3 protein. D genes are given only for firm matches. Not all rows give a size; the values are once, few, many and, for expanded clones, a class.

D gene: -; J gene: TRBJ2-1; clone size: -; CDR3 length: 13; V gene: TRBV30; CDR3 DNA: TGTGCCTGGGGGGAAGGCTTCGACGGGTCACCGATCTTC; CDR3 protein: CAWGEGFDGSPIF
D gene: -; J gene: TRBJ1-4; clone size: -; CDR3 length: 16; V gene: TRBV7-8; CDR3 DNA: TGTGCCAGCAGCTTAGTACGGCCAGCTCCTATTGAAAAACTGTTTTTT; CDR3 protein: CASSLVRPAPIEKLFF
D gene: -; J gene: TRBJ2-4; clone size: -; CDR3 length: 15; V gene: TRBV30; CDR3 DNA: TGTGCCTGGAGTGTACTGGGGAGGGCCAAAAACATTCAGTACTTC; CDR3 protein: CAWSVLGRAKNIQYF
D gene: -; J gene: TRBJ2-7; clone size: -; CDR3 length: 13; V gene: TRBV18; CDR3 DNA: TGTGCCAGCTCACCAGGGAATGAGGACGAGCAGTACTTC; CDR3 protein: CASSPGNEDEQYF
D gene: -; J gene: TRBJ2-5; clone size: few; CDR3 length: 13; V gene: TRBV9; CDR3 DNA: TGTGCCAGCAGCTCCCAGGTTCAAGAGACCCAGTACTTC; CDR3 protein: CASSSQVQETQYF
D gene: TRBD1; J gene: TRBJ1-1; clone size: -; CDR3 length: 14; V gene: TRBV5-1; CDR3 DNA: TGCGCCAGCACTGAGGGACAGCCTACCACTGAAGCTTTCTTT; CDR3 protein: CASTEGQPTTEAFF
D gene: TRBD1; J gene: TRBJ1-1; clone size: -; CDR3 length: 14; V gene: TRBV29-1; CDR3 DNA: TGCAGCGTTGCTAATAGGGGGCAACTAACTGAAGCTTTCTTT; CDR3 protein: CSVANRGQLTEAFF
D gene: -; J gene: TRBJ1-2; clone size: -; CDR3 length: 16; V gene: TRBV14; CDR3 DNA: TGTGCCAGCAGCCAAGAGAGCGAGGTTTATAACTATGGCTACACCTTC; CDR3 protein: CASSQESEVYNYGYTF
D gene: TRBD2; J gene: TRBJ2-2; clone size: -; CDR3 length: 16; V gene: TRBV11-2; CDR3 DNA: TGTGCCAGCAGCTTATCGGGACTAGCGGGTTTGGGGGAGCTGTTTTTT; CDR3 protein: CASSLSGLAGLGELFF
D gene: -; J gene: TRBJ2-2; clone size: -; CDR3 length: 17; V gene: TRBV28; CDR3 DNA: TGTGCCAGCAGTTTAGGGAGCGGGCTCGCGAACACCGGGGAGCTGTTTTTT; CDR3 protein: CASSLGSGLANTGELFF
D gene: -; J gene: TRBJ2-7; clone size: once; CDR3 length: 13; V gene: TRBV11-2; CDR3 DNA: TGTGCCAGCACCAAGGGACCCTTATACGAGCAGTACTTC; CDR3 protein: CASTKGPLYEQYF
D gene: -; J gene: TRBJ2-1; clone size: -; CDR3 length: 14; V gene: TRBV27; CDR3 DNA: TGTGCCAGCAGTTTAATAGCGCGCTACAATGAGCAGTTCTTC; CDR3 protein: CASSLIARYNEQFF
D gene: -; J gene: TRBJ1-1; clone size: once; CDR3 length: 13; V gene: TRBV4-1; CDR3 DNA: TGCGCCAGCAGCCCCCTGGGGGTCCCTGAAGCTTTCTTT; CDR3 protein: CASSPLGVPEAFF
D gene: TRBD2; J gene: TRBJ2-3; clone size: -; CDR3 length: 18; V gene: TRBV7-6; CDR3 DNA: TGTGCCAGCAGCTTAGCGCCTACTGACGGGAGGCGCTCAGATACGCAGTATTTT; CDR3 protein: CASSLAPTDGRRSDTQYF
D gene: TRBD1; J gene: TRBJ1-2; clone size: few; CDR3 length: 15; V gene: TRBV5-1; CDR3 DNA: TGCGCCAGCAGCACCGAACAGGGGGCGGTCTATGGCTACACCTTC; CDR3 protein: CASSTEQGAVYGYTF
D gene: TRBD2; J gene: TRBJ2-5; clone size: once; CDR3 length: 15; V gene: TRBV29-1; CDR3 DNA: TGCAGCGTTGGAGCAACTAGCGGGAGTGAGGAGACCCAGTACTTC; CDR3 protein: CSVGATSGSEETQYF
D gene: TRBD2; J gene: TRBJ2-1; clone size: -; CDR3 length: 18; V gene: TRBV7-9; CDR3 DNA: TGTGCCAGCAGCCCGGTACTAGCGGGAGGGTTCTCCTACAATGAGCAGTTCTTC; CDR3 protein: CASSPVLAGGFSYNEQFF
D gene: -; J gene: TRBJ2-3; clone size: -; CDR3 length: 16; V gene: TRBV4-1; CDR3 DNA: TGCGCCAGCAGCCAAGATACCCTCCCTAGCACAGATACGCAGTATTTT; CDR3 protein: CASSQDTLPSTDTQYF
D gene: -; J gene: TRBJ1-1; clone size: few; CDR3 length: 14; V gene: TRBV28; CDR3 DNA: TGTGCCAGCAGTCGACAGGCGACGAACACTGAAGCTTTCTTT; CDR3 protein: CASSRQATNTEAFF
D gene: -; J gene: TRBJ2-1; clone size: -; CDR3 length: 15; V gene: TRBV9; CDR3 DNA: TGTGCCAGCAGCGGACGGAGAGGGGGATACAATGAGCAGTTCTTC; CDR3 protein: CASSGRRGGYNEQFF
D gene: -; J gene: TRBJ2-2; clone size: -; CDR3 length: 14; V gene: TRBV19; CDR3 DNA: TGTGCCAGTAGTGTTGCTAGACTCACCGGGGAGCTGTTTTTT; CDR3 protein: CASSVARLTGELFF
D gene: -; J gene: TRBJ2-7; clone size: -; CDR3 length: 15; V gene: TRBV18; CDR3 DNA: TGTGCCAGCTCACCCAAACAGGGAAGCTCAGGCGAGCAGTACTTC; CDR3 protein: CASSPKQGSSGEQYF
D gene: TRBD2; J gene: TRBJ2-1; clone size: -; CDR3 length: 16; V gene: TRBV19; CDR3 DNA: TGTGCCAGTAGTGGGGGTAGTTCGGGGACTAGCCATGAGCAGTTCTTC; CDR3 protein: CASSGGSSGTSHEQFF
D gene: TRBD2; J gene: TRBJ2-7; clone size: -; CDR3 length: 14; V gene: TRBV27; CDR3 DNA: TGTGCCAGCTGGGGGACTAGCGGCTCCTACGAGCAGTACTTC; CDR3 protein: CASWGTSGSYEQYF
D gene: -; J gene: TRBJ1-1; clone size: -; CDR3 length: 15; V gene: TRBV6-5; CDR3 DNA: TGTGCCAGCAGTTACTCGAACAGGGCTCTCACTGAAGCTTTCTTT; CDR3 protein: CASSYSNRALTEAFF
D gene: TRBD2; J gene: TRBJ2-1; clone size: -; CDR3 length: 15; V gene: TRBV19; CDR3 DNA: TGTGCCAGTAGTCACGTGGCGGGGGATTACAATGAGCAGTTCTTC; CDR3 protein: CASSHVAGDYNEQFF
D gene: -; J gene: TRBJ1-2; clone size: -; CDR3 length: 12; V gene: TRBV28; CDR3 DNA: TGTGCCAGCAGTTTATCCAACTATGGCTACACCTTC; CDR3 protein: CASSLSNYGYTF
D gene: TRBD2; J gene: TRBJ2-7; clone size: -; CDR3 length: 14; V gene: TRBV28; CDR3 DNA: TGTGCCAGCAGGAGACTAGCGGGACACTGGGAGCAGTACTTC; CDR3 protein: CASRRLAGHWEQYF
D gene: -; J gene: TRBJ2-5; clone size: -; CDR3 length: 11; V gene: TRBV20-1; CDR3 DNA: TGCAGTGCGCAAGGTAGAGAGACCCAGTACTTC; CDR3 protein: CSAQGRETQYF
D gene: TRBD1; J gene: TRBJ1-1; clone size: few; CDR3 length: 15; V gene: TRBV4-1; CDR3 DNA: TGCGCCAGCAGCCTTACAGGGGGTGGGACCACTGAAGCTTTCTTT; CDR3 protein: CASSLTGGGTTEAFF
D gene: -; J gene: TRBJ2-7; clone size: few; CDR3 length: 15; V gene: TRBV9; CDR3 DNA: TGTGCCAGCAGCGTAGAAACAGGAGCTAGCTACGAGCAGTACTTC; CDR3 protein: CASSVETGASYEQYF
D gene: -; J gene: TRBJ1-1; clone size: many; CDR3 length: 16; V gene: TRBV5-1; CDR3 DNA: TGCGCCAGCAGCCGAGCGGGGGGAAGAGGGGTCACTGAAGCTTTCTTT; CDR3 protein: CASSRAGGRGVTEAFF
D gene: -; J gene: TRBJ1-6; clone size: -; CDR3 length: 14; V gene: TRBV30; CDR3 DNA: TGTGCCTGGACCGGGGCCGTGGGGAGTTCACCCCTCCACTTT; CDR3 protein: CAWTGAVGSSPLHF
D gene: TRBD1; J gene: TRBJ1-5; clone size: -; CDR3 length: 15; V gene: TRBV5-6; CDR3 DNA: TGTGCCAGCAGCTTATCCGACAGGGGAAATCAGCCCCAGCATTTT; CDR3 protein: CASSLSDRGNQPQHF
D gene: -; J gene: TRBJ2-5; clone size: -; CDR3 length: 14; V gene: TRBV25-1; CDR3 DNA: TGTGCCAGCAGTGAATACATAGGACCGGAGACCCAGTACTTC; CDR3 protein: CASSEYIGPETQYF
D gene: TRBD2; J gene: TRBJ2-2; clone size: -; CDR3 length: 16; V gene: TRBV28; CDR3 DNA: TGTGCCAGCACCGAGGGCGGGAGGGCCTCTACCGGGGAGCTGTTTTTT; CDR3 protein: CASTEGGRASTGELFF
D gene: TRBD2; J gene: TRBJ2-1; clone size: -; CDR3 length: 16; V gene: TRBV7-6; CDR3 DNA: TGTGCCAGCAGCTCTAGACTAGCGGGGGCGTACAATGAGCAGTTCTTC; CDR3 protein: CASSSRLAGAYNEQFF
D gene: -; J gene: TRBJ2-7; clone size: -; CDR3 length: 11; V gene: TRBV4-2; CDR3 DNA: TGTGCCAGCAGCCACCTTACGGAGCAGTACTTC; CDR3 protein: CASSHLTEQYF
D gene: TRBD2; J gene: TRBJ2-2; clone size: -; CDR3 length: 15; V gene: TRBV28; CDR3 DNA: TGTGCCAGCAGTTCCGGGACTAGCCACACCGGGGAGCTGTTTTTT; CDR3 protein: CASSSGTSHTGELFF
D gene: TRBD2; J gene: TRBJ2-7; clone size: -; CDR3 length: 15; V gene: TRBV7-9; CDR3 DNA: TGTGCCAGCAGCTCCCCAGAGCGGGGGACCTACGAGCAGTACTTC; CDR3 protein: CASSSPERGTYEQYF
D gene: TRBD1; J gene: TRBJ1-1; clone size: -; CDR3 length: 18; V gene: TRBV19; CDR3 DNA: TGTGCCAGTAGTATAGACCCGTTAACGGGACAGAAAAACACTGAAGCTTTCTTT; CDR3 protein: CASSIDPLTGQKNTEAFF
D gene: TRBD1; J gene: TRBJ1-1; clone size: -; CDR3 length: 15; V gene: TRBV4-2; CDR3 DNA: TGTGCCAGCAGCCAAGAGGGACAGATGAACACTGAAGCTTTCTTT; CDR3 protein: CASSQEGQMNTEAFF